The entry below describes one T cell receptor beta chain. Antigen unknown. Amplification used 60 Vbeta primers and 13 Jbeta primers. Sequencing was performed with immunoSEQ multiplex PCR; in TCRdb, only in-frame clones are kept and a portion is missing. This listing includes fewer than 85,000 clones. The data were obtained in a study of cytomegalovirus exposure and HLA in healthy donors. Study results and caveats: Most CMV-associated TCR beta chains were later found to appear HLA-restricted. Associated with cytomegalovirus, according to the listing, were approximately 160 TCR beta chains. Common viral pathogens were later found to be apparently linked to several of the most significant clusters.

The length of the CDR3 is 14 residues. Germline V gene data show CDR1 as MNHNS and CDR2 as SASEGT. The chain uses TRBV6-1 and TRBJ2-5; D might be TRBD1 (6 bases). The J call may be faulty, since TRBJ2-7 better matches the DNA end. The receptor's source is a woman between 35 and 50 years old in good health and CMV-seropositive. Material for sequencing was PBMCs. The CDR3 here is CASVTGFSSYEQYF. The CDR3 bases are TGTGCCAGCGTTACAGGGTTTAGCTCCTACGAGCAGTACTTC.